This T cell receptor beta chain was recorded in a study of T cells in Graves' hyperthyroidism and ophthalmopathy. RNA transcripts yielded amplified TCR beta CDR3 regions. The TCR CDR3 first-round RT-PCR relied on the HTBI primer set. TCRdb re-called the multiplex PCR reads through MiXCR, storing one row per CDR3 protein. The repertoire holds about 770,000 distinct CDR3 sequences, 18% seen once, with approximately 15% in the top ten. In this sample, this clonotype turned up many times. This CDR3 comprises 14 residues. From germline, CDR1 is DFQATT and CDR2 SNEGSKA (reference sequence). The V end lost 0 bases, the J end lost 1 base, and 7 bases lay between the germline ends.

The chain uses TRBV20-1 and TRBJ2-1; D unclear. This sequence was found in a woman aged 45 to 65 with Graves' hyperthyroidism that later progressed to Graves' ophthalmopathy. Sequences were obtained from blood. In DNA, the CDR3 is TGCAGTGCTAGAGAGACGGATTCCTACAATGAGCAGTTCTTC. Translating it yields CSARETDSYNEQFF.